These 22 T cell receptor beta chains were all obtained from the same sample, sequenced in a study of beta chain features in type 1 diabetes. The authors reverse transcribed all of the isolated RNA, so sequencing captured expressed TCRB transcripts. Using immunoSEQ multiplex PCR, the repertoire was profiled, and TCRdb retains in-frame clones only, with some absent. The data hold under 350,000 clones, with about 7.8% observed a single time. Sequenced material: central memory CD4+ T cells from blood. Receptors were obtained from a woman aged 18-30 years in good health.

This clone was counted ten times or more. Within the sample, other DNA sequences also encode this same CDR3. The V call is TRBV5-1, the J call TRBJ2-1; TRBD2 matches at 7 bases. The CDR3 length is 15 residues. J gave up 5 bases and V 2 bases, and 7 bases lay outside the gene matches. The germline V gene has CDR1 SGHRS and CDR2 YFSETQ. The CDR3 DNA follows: TGCGCCAGCAGCTTCGGCGGGAGAGGGAACAATGAGCAGTTCTTC. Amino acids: CASSFGGRGNNEQFF.

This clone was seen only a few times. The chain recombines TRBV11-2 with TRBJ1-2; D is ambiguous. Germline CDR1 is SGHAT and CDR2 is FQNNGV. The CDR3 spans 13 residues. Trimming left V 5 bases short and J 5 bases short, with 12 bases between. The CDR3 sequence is CASSRLRAYGYTF. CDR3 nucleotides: TGTGCCAGCAGCCGCCTTAGGGCTTATGGCTACACCTTC.

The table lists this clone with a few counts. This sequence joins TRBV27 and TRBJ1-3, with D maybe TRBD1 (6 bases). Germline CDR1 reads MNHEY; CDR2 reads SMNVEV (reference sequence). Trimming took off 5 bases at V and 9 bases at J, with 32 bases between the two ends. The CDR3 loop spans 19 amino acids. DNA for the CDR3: TGTGCCAGCAGTCCCGGGGGGCAGTCGTGGACCACCGATCTTAGCACCATATATTTT. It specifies CASSPGGQSWTTDLSTIYF.

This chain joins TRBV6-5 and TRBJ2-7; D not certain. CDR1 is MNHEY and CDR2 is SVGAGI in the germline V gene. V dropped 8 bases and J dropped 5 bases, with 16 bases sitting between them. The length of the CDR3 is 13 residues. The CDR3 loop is CASSMVREDEQYF. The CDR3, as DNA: TGTGCCAGCTCGATGGTTAGAGAAGACGAGCAGTACTTC.

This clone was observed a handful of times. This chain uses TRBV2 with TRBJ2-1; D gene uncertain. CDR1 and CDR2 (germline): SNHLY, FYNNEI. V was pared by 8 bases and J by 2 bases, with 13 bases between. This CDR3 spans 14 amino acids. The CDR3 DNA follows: TGTGCCAGCCGCCCGACCGTTACCTACAATGAGCAGTTCTTC. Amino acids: CASRPTVTYNEQFF.

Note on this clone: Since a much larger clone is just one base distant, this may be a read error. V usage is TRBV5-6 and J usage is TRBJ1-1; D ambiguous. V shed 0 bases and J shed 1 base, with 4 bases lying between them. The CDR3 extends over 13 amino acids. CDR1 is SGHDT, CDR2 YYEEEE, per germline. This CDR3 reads CASSLDANTEAFF. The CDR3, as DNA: TGTGCCAGCAGCTTGGACGCGAACACTGAAGCTTTCTTT.

The CDR3 DNA reads as TGTGCCAGCAGCCCCCGGAGGCAGCTCACTGAAGCTTTCTTT. Translated, it gives CASSPRRQLTEAFF. The chain is built from TRBV2 and TRBJ1-1, with no clear D. The germline V and J ends were trimmed by 6 bases and 4 bases, with 15 bases remaining between them. Looked up from germline, CDR1 is SNHLY and CDR2 is FYNNEI. The CDR3 has 14 residues.

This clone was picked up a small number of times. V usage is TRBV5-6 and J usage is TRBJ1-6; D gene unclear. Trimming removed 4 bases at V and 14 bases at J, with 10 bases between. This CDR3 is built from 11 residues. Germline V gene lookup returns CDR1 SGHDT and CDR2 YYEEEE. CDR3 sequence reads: CASSREDALHF. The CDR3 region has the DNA TGTGCCAGCAGCCGCGAGGACGCCCTCCACTTT.

CDR3 sequence reads: CASSLTHDEQYF. The DNA of the CDR3 is TGTGCCAGCAGCTTGACCCACGACGAGCAGTACTTC. This sequence joins TRBV5-6 and TRBJ2-7, with no clear D. Deletions cut 1 base from V and 5 bases from J, with 7 bases between. Germline CDR1 is SGHDT and CDR2 is YYEEEE. The CDR3 is made up of 12 amino acids.

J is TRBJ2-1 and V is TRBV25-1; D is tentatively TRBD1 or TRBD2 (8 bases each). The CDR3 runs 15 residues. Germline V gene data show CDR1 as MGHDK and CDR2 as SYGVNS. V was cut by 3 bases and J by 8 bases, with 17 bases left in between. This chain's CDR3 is CASSDSGTGKDEQFF. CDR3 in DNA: TGTGCCAGCAGTGATAGCGGGACAGGCAAAGATGAGCAGTTCTTC.

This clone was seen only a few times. CDR3 loop: CASSYGRQNEKLFF. The CDR3 DNA reads as TGTGCCAGCAGTTACGGGAGACAAAATGAAAAACTGTTTTTT. J is TRBJ1-4 and V is TRBV6-5; D is unresolved. The CDR3 runs to 14 residues. Trimming left V 2 bases short and J 5 bases short, with 9 bases between. Germline lookup yields CDR1 MNHEY and CDR2 SVGAGI.

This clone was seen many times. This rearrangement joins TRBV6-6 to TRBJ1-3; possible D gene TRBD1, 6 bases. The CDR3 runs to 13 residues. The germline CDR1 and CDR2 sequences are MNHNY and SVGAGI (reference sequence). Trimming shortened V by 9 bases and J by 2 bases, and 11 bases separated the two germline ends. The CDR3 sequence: CASQRDTGNTIYF. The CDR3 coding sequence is TGTGCCAGTCAACGGGACACTGGAAACACCATATATTTT.

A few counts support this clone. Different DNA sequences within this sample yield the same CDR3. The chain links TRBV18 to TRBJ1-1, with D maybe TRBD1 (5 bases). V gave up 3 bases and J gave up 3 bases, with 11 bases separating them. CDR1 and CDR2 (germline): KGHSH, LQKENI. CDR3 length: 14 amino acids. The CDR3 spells CASSPTGGDTEAFF. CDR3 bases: TGTGCCAGCTCACCTACAGGTGGGGACACTGAAGCTTTCTTT.

Here the CDR3 DNA reads TGTGCCAGCAGTGAAAGCAGGCTAGCGAACACTGAAGCTTTCTTT. Translated: CASSESRLANTEAFF. The rearrangement uses TRBV2 and TRBJ1-1; D is ambiguous. This CDR3 region has 15 residues. Germline CDR1 is SNHLY and CDR2 is FYNNEI. V was shortened by 2 bases and J by 1 base, with 11 bases between the two germline ends.

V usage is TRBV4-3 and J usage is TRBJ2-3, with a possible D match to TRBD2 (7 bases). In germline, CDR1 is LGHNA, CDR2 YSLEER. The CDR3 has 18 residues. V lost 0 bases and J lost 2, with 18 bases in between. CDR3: CASSQDPGGLLLTDTQYF. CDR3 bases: TGCGCCAGCAGCCAAGATCCCGGGGGGCTCCTCCTCACAGATACGCAGTATTTT.

CDR3 coding DNA: TGCAGCGTCCGATCACAGACGAACACTGAAGCTTTCTTT. Protein product: CSVRSQTNTEAFF. This chain joins TRBV29-1 and TRBJ1-1; D gene uncertain. The CDR3 sequence is 13 residues long. The germline V gene encodes CDR1 SQVTM and CDR2 ANQGSEA. The V and J ends lost 6 bases and 1 base respectively, with 12 bases between them.

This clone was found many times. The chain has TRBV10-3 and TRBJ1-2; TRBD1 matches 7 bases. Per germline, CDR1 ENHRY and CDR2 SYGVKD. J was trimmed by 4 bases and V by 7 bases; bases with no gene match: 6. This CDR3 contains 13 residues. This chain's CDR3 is CAIKDRDSYGYTF. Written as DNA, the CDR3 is TGTGCCATCAAAGACCGGGACAGCTATGGCTACACCTTC.

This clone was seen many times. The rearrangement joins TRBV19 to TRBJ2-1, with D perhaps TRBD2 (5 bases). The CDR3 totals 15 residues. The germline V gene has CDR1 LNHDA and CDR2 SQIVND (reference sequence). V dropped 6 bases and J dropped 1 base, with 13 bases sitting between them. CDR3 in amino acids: CASRPDGNSYNEQFF. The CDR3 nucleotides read TGTGCCAGTAGGCCGGACGGGAATTCCTACAATGAGCAGTTCTTC.

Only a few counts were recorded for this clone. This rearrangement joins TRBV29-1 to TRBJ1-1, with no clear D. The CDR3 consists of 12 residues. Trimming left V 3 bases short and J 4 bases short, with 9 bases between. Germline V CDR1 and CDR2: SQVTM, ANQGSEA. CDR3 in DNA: TGCAGCGTTGATTGGCTTAGCACTGAAGCTTTCTTT. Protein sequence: CSVDWLSTEAFF.

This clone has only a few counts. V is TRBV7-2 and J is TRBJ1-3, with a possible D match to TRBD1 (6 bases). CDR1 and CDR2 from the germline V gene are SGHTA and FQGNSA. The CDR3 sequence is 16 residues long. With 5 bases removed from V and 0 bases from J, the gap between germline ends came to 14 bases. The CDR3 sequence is CASSLNTGFSGNTIYF. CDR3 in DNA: TGTGCCAGCAGCCTAAACACAGGGTTCTCTGGAAACACCATATATTTT.

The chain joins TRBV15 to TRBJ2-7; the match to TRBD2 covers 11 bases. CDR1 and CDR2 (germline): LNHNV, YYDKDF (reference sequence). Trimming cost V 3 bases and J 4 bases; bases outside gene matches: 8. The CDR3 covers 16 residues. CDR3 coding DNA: TGTGCCACCAGCAGTTGGGGTAGCGGGAGGGGATACGAGCAGTACTTC. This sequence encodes CATSSWGSGRGYEQYF.

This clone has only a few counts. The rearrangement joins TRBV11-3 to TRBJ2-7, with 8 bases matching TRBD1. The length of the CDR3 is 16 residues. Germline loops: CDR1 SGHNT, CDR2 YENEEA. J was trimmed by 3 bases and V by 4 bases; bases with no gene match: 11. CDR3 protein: CASSYRSGDRSYEQYF. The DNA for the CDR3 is TGTGCCAGCAGCTACCGTTCAGGGGACAGGAGCTACGAGCAGTACTTC.